The entry below gives a single T cell receptor (beta chain) sequence along with its context. There is no known antigen for this receptor. There are no base qualities to consult, and no much larger clone falls within one base. The data are from a study of shared clonotypes between healthy human individuals (TCRdb year 2020). Background on the whole study: Two women and a few men aged 18 to 49 years were included in the cohort. Per donor, three plates each were used for CD4 naive and CD4 memory, two for CD8 naive, and one for CD8 memory. To estimate repertoire size and how much clonotypes are shared between individuals, the study performed deep sequencing of blood TCR repertoires from five healthy adults. To increase sequencing depth and limit assay-specific biases, TCR repertoire library preparation and sequencing were carried out by different laboratories using diverse techniques. Per donor, leukapheresis produced somewhere between about 0.9 and 9.5 billion PBMCs. Broader findings and caveats from the paper: Only blood was sampled, and tissue TCR repertoires likely differ from those in blood. The genetic and exposure-history diversity represented was limited by the small number of donors. Compared with non-shared clonotypes, the clonotypes found in all four sorted-subset donors had higher generation probabilities. Incomplete sequencing was indicated by rarefaction of sorted-subset datasets, despite the large sequencing depth. Pairwise subsampling indicated that sequencing depth was expected to affect the degree of clonotype sharing among donors. Larger estimated clonotype richness was generally found for naive subsets than for memory subsets. Across four donors, about 5.2% of naive CD4, over 3% of naive CD8, roughly 2.3% of memory CD4, and under 0.45% of memory CD8 clonotypes were shared.

CDR1 SGHAT and CDR2 FQDESV are derived from the germline V gene (reference sequence). Spanning cysteine to phenylalanine, the CDR3 consists of 18 amino acids. The read is trimmed to its CDR3 DNA, 54 bases read in frame from base 1. V and J are trimmed by 2 bases and 0 bases, and the gene matches miss 9 bases of the junction. The donors were healthy, HIV-negative adults with no recently reported acute infections or vaccinations. Every donor was a Caucasian adult residing in Nashville, Tennessee, USA. CD4+ T cells were enriched by magnetic negative selection, after which naive cells were positively selected on CD45RA and the negative fraction was taken as the memory subset. After blood collection by leukapheresis, PBMCs were isolated using Ficoll-Histopaque density gradient centrifugation and then cryopreserved in the vapor phase of liquid nitrogen. Analytical flow cytometry was used to check the purity and quantity of every magnetically sorted T cell population. From each sorted fraction, genomic DNA was isolated and quantified by UV absorbance on a Nanodrop 2000c.

Using the deep immunoSEQ assay, TCR CDR3 regions were amplified from genomic DNA by multiplex PCR. Extracted genomic DNA from each cell subset was spread evenly across all wells of several immunoSEQ 96-well plates, with each plate serving as a replicate. For sorted subsets, each replicate PCR was loaded with 200 ng genomic DNA, equivalent to 30,000 or so T cell genomes. Purified libraries were measured with a Qubit 3.0 fluorometer, size-checked on a Bioanalyzer 2100, and measured again with the KAPA Library Quantification kit. A separate single-read 150-cycle Illumina NextSeq 550 flow cell was used to sequence each immunoSEQ 96-well plate. The paper's processing steps were these. Because the immunoSEQ output included only junctional sequences and no quality scores, the filtering could not be the same as the filtering used for full-length reads. Sequences were annotated with PyIR, a Python wrapper for IgBLAST v1.9, and V/J genes and CDR3 were assigned using IMGT germline references. Any read was removed if the V/J assignment was weak (E-value above 1e-6), the CDR3 was missing, or the read contained stop codons, out-of-frame junctions, or ambiguous translated residues. V3J clonotypes were defined by identical inferred V gene, J gene, and CDR3 amino acid sequence. The percentage overlap between two repertoires was calculated by dividing the number of shared unique clonotypes by the size of the smaller repertoire. RTK rarefaction, the Chao1 estimator, and Recon v2.1 estimates of unobserved clonotypes were used to assess repertoire richness. OLGA was used to compute generation probabilities for all TCRbeta clonotypes that the gDNA method yielded from a handful of donors. In TCRdb, the immuneACCESS table is reduced to in-frame sequences with V and J assigned. These tables do not hold every clone; where another copy was compared, an unresolved V gene accounts for under half, and the others remain unexplained. D and trimming were read from the DNA, whereas the V and J calls and clone size are those reported in that table. Within this sample are over a million clones, with 98% of them counted one time only. The ten top clones hold about 0.45% of the sample.

The material sequenced was naive CD4+ T cells sorted from blood. Read against the paper, the sample's cell subset or site label means: CD45RA+ positively selected. The V and J genes are TRBV11-1 and TRBJ2-1; TRBD2 lines up with 8 middle nucleotides. The TCR comes from a man aged 30-40 years in good health. CDR3 sequence: CASSLPLRGASSYNEQFF. The nucleotide sequence is given as TGTGCCAGCAGCTTACCCCTGCGGGGGGCGAGCTCCTACAATGAGCAGTTCTTC.